This passage covers 31 T cell receptor beta chains from one sample sequenced in a study of blood T cells in healthy people across ages. Alongside a J-beta primer mix, a sample-barcoded 5' primer served in a second PCR lasting roughly 7 to 12 cycles. TCRdb independently ran MiXCR on the 5' RACE reads; one entry per CDR3 protein. The sample shows some 640,000 distinct CDR3 sequences, about 30% of them seen only once. The sequenced sample was blood. All receptors derive from an elderly woman in good health.

This clonotype was recorded a few times. This chain uses TRBV25-1 with TRBJ2-1, with D tentatively TRBD1 (6 bases). Germline CDR1 is MGHDK and CDR2 is SYGVNS. The CDR3 runs 15 residues. The V and J ends lost 4 bases and 2 bases respectively, with 12 bases between them. The CDR3 DNA is TGTGCCAGCAGTGCCTACAGGGAGACCTACAATGAGCAGTTCTTC. Its protein is CASSAYRETYNEQFF.

The DNA for the CDR3 is TGCAGTGCTAGAGATCTGGCAGCCCCAGGCTCCTACAATGAGCAGTTCTTC. This encodes CSARDLAAPGSYNEQFF. This chain uses TRBV20-1 with TRBJ2-1; D is unresolved. Germline loops: CDR1 DFQATT, CDR2 SNEGSKA (reference sequence). This CDR3 contains 17 residues. Trimming took 0 bases from V and 0 from J, leaving 15 bases between them.

This chain links TRBV5-1 with TRBJ1-4; D call uncertain. Germline V gives CDR1 SGHRS, CDR2 YFSETQ. V was trimmed by 4 bases and J by 13 bases, leaving 11 bases between them. The CDR3 sequence is 11 residues long. CDR3 sequence: CASSLPPRLFF. CDR3 coding DNA: TGCGCCAGCAGCCTCCCTCCGAGACTGTTTTTT.

This clonotype was observed many times. The V call is TRBV3-1, the J call TRBJ2-2; TRBD2 matches at 13 bases. The V gene end was trimmed by 5 bases and the J gene end by 2 bases; junction bases not matched to a gene: 5. This CDR3 is built from 17 residues. Germline V lookup: CDR1 LGHDT, CDR2 YNNKEL (reference sequence). The CDR3, as DNA: TGTGCCAGCAGCTCAGGACTAGCGGGGGTCAACACCGGGGAGCTGTTTTTT. Translation gives CASSSGLAGVNTGELFF.

This clonotype was counted at least ten times. V and J are TRBV7-3 and TRBJ2-1; D might be TRBD1 (5 bases). CDR1 is SGHTA, CDR2 FQGTGA, per germline. The CDR3 has 12 residues. Trimming cost V 5 bases and J 12 bases, with 14 bases left between them. The CDR3 DNA is TGTGCCAGCAGCCCCGGTGGGGCGGCGCAGTTCTTC. It translates to CASSPGGAAQFF.

The table lists this clonotype with many counts. The chain carries TRBV9 and TRBJ2-7; possibly TRBD1 for D (6 bases). The CDR3 consists of 14 residues. Germline-derived CDR1 and CDR2 are SGDLS and YYNGEE. V dropped 3 bases and J dropped 6 bases, with 16 bases sitting between them. CDR3 in amino acids: CASSAESGVREQYF. The CDR3 coding sequence is TGTGCCAGCAGCGCGGAATCAGGGGTCCGCGAGCAGTACTTC.

This clonotype was observed many times. The chain carries TRBV7-2 and TRBJ2-7, with a tentative D call TRBD1 (5 bases). Germline CDR1 SGHTA, CDR2 FQGNSA. With 1 base removed from V and 3 bases from J, the gap between germline ends came to 13 bases. The CDR3 totals 15 residues. The CDR3 DNA follows: TGTGCCAGCAGCTTAGTCGCTGACAGCGTCTACGAGCAGTACTTC. Translated: CASSLVADSVYEQYF. Based on the CDR3 plus reference TRBV7-2 and TRBJ2-7, the full variable domain is GAGVSQSPSNKVTEKGKDVELRCDPISGHTALYWYRQSLGQGLEFLIYFQGNSAPDKSGLPSDRFSAERTGGSVSTLTIQRTQQEDSAVYLCASSLVADSVYEQYFGPGTRLTVT.

Comments on this clonotype: One end of the junction varies from germline; a read error may be responsible. This sequence joins TRBV6-5 and TRBJ2-2, with a weak D call TRBD1 (6 bases). The CDR3 has 16 amino acids. Germline lookup yields CDR1 MNHEY and CDR2 SVGAGI. This CDR3 is CASSTTGFLGTGELFF. CDR3 in DNA: TGCGCCAGCAGTACAACAGGGTTCTTAGGGACCGGGGAGCTGTTTTTT.

This chain links TRBV29-1 with TRBJ1-2, with D unresolved. CDR1 is SQVTM, CDR2 ANQGSEA, per germline. Trimming stripped 2 bases from V and 10 bases from J, with 14 bases between. This CDR3 is built from 12 residues. The CDR3 region has the DNA TGCAGCGTTGAAAGTGGCCGAGGTTACTACACCTTC. Its translation: CSVESGRGYYTF.

The chain employs TRBV7-9 and TRBJ2-2, with D uncertain. V lost 9 bases to trimming and J lost 5 bases, with 16 bases between them. Germline CDR1 is SEHNR and CDR2 is FQNEAQ (reference sequence). The CDR3 consists of 14 residues. This chain's CDR3 is CARGRNGDTGELFF. The CDR3 region has the DNA TGTGCCAGAGGGCGGAACGGTGATACCGGGGAGCTGTTTTTT. Using reference TRBV7-9 and TRBJ2-2 for the parts outside the CDR3, the full variable domain is DTGVSQNPRHKITKRGQNVTFRCDPISEHNRLYWYRQTLGQGPEFLTYFQNEAQLEKSRLLSDRFSAERPKGSFSTLEIQRTEQGDSAMYLCARGRNGDTGELFFGEGSRLTVL.

This clonotype has at least ten counts. This chain joins TRBV10-3 and TRBJ1-4; 7 nucleotides align to TRBD1. Trimming took 6 bases from V and 6 from J; bases not matched to a gene: 7. The CDR3 extends over 14 amino acids. Germline CDR1 and CDR2: ENHRY and SYGVKD. In DNA, the CDR3 is TGTGCCATCAGCCGAGGGGGGACAGATGAAAAACTGTTTTTT. This gives the protein CAISRGGTDEKLFF.

Ten or more counts support this clonotype. The V gene is TRBV2, the J gene TRBJ1-2; D gene uncertain. Trimming stripped 5 bases from V and 0 bases from J, with 10 bases between. Germline values: CDR1 SNHLY, CDR2 FYNNEI. This CDR3 has 14 amino acids. Here the CDR3 DNA reads TGTGCCAGCAGTCCGGGAAACTCTAACTATGGCTACACCTTC. It encodes CASSPGNSNYGYTF.

Concerning this clonotype itself: A much larger clone sits a single nucleotide away, making a read error possible. The chain has TRBV12-3 or TRBV12-4 and TRBJ2-3; D gene ambiguous. This CDR3 has 12 amino acids. The CDR3 region has the DNA TGTGCCAGCAGTTTTTACGCAGATGCGCAGTATTTT. Translation gives CASSFYADAQYF.

About this clonotype: A much larger clone is a single base away; this may be a read error. Here the CDR3 DNA reads TGTGCCAGCAGTCAAAGGGGCGGGGCCTCCGAGCAGTACTTC. Protein: CASSQRGGASEQYF. J is TRBJ2-5 and V is TRBV12-3 or TRBV12-4, with a tentative D call TRBD2 (6 bases). The closer fit of TRBJ2-7 to the DNA end suggests the J call may be wrong. There are 14 residues in the CDR3.

The table lists this clonotype with many counts. For the CDR3, the DNA is TGTGCCAGCAGTAGCATCACTGGACTAGCGGGGATGACAGATACGCAGTATTTT. Its translation: CASSSITGLAGMTDTQYF. The chain joins TRBV6-6 to TRBJ2-3, with 12 bases that match TRBD2. Germline V gives CDR1 MNHNY, CDR2 SVGAGI (reference sequence). The CDR3 length is 18 residues. V lost 5 bases to trimming and J lost 3 bases; unmatched junction nucleotides: 12.

The V gene is TRBV6-2 or TRBV6-3, the J gene TRBJ2-5; D unresolved. This CDR3 has 13 residues. CDR1 MNHEY and CDR2 SVGEGT come from the germline V gene. The V and J ends lost 5 bases and 11 bases respectively, with 18 bases between them. CDR3 DNA: TGTGCCAGCAGTCGTGACTTGAACAATGAGCAGTACTTC. Its translation is CASSRDLNNEQYF.

This clonotype was counted many times. V is TRBV4-1 and J is TRBJ2-7, with D unresolved. CDR1 and CDR2 from the germline V gene are MGHRA and YSYEKL. CDR3 length equals 13 residues. V gave up 4 bases and J gave up 7 bases, with 14 bases separating them. CDR3 nucleotide sequence: TGCGCCAGCAGCCCGCAGACGGTTGGAGAGCAGTACTTC. Translation: CASSPQTVGEQYF.

This clonotype was picked up many times. The chain couples TRBV9 to TRBJ2-3; perhaps TRBD1 as D (6 bases). Germline V CDR1 and CDR2: SGDLS, YYNGEE. The CDR3 contains 16 residues. With 0 bases removed from V and 7 bases from J, the gap between germline ends came to 18 bases. This CDR3 reads CASSVDSGAIENTQYF. In nucleotides, the CDR3 is TGTGCCAGCAGCGTAGATTCAGGGGCTATCGAGAATACGCAGTATTTT.

This chain joins TRBV20-1 and TRBJ2-5; D unclear. CDR1 is DFQATT and CDR2 is SNEGSKA in the germline V gene (reference sequence). This CDR3 contains 12 residues. Trimming took off 1 base at V and 5 bases at J, with 8 bases between the two ends. In nucleotides, the CDR3 is TGCAGTGCTAGAGTGGGGTTGGAGACCCAGTACTTC. Encoded protein: CSARVGLETQYF.

This clonotype was seen only once. The rearrangement links TRBV6-5 to TRBJ1-1; 10 positions match TRBD1. The CDR3 is 15 amino acids. Germline CDR1 and CDR2: MNHEY and SVGAGI. V trimming: 4 bases; J trimming: 1 base; junction bases outside the gene matches: 3. CDR3 sequence reads: CASSSDRGQNTEAFF. The CDR3 DNA sequence: TGTGCCAGCAGTTCAGACAGGGGGCAGAACACTGAAGCTTTCTTT.

The sample holds one count of this clonotype. A read error may be the cause here, since a much bigger clone is one base away. This chain connects TRBV7-8 to TRBJ1-2; tentatively, D is TRBD1 (5 bases). The germline V gene encodes CDR1 SGHVS and CDR2 FQNEAQ. The CDR3 has 14 residues. CDR3: CASNLRRGTYGYTF. CDR3 bases: TGTGCCAGCAACTTACGACGGGGGACCTATGGCTACACCTTC.

In its sample, this clonotype was seen many times. The chain carries TRBV4-1 and TRBJ2-1; 10 bases match TRBD2. The CDR3 totals 17 residues. Germline V lookup: CDR1 MGHRA, CDR2 YSYEKL. V trimming: 4 bases; J trimming: 1 base; junction bases outside the gene matches: 7. CDR3 sequence (DNA): TGCGCCAGCAGCCGCGTAGCGGGAGGCGATTCCTACAATGAGCAGTTCTTC. Amino acids: CASSRVAGGDSYNEQFF.

This clonotype was detected ten times or more. A read error is possible here, since a much larger clone lies one base away. The genes are TRBV5-6 and TRBJ2-1; 10 bases line up with TRBD2. The J call may be incorrect, as the DNA end agrees better with TRBJ2-7. CDR1 is SGHDT, CDR2 YYEEEE, per germline. The CDR3 extends over 15 amino acids. The CDR3 region is CASSEGTSVYNEQYF. The CDR3 nucleotides read TGTGCCAGCAGCGAGGGGACTAGCGTCTACAATGAGCAGTACTTC.

Regarding this clonotype: One junction end does not reproduce the germline sequence, and a read error may be involved. The rearrangement links TRBV7-2 to TRBJ1-2, with 7 bases fitting TRBD1. The CDR3 is 14 residues long. Germline-derived CDR1 and CDR2 are SGHTA and FQGNSA. CDR3: CASSLRQGSYGYTF. DNA for the CDR3: TGCGCCAGCAGTTTACGACAGGGAAGCTATGGCTACACCTTC.

There are many counts of this clonotype. This chain links TRBV29-1 with TRBJ2-1; D may be TRBD2 (6 bases). The V end was cut by 7 bases, the J end by 4 bases, with 17 bases between. Germline V gene lookup returns CDR1 SQVTM and CDR2 ANQGSEA. This CDR3 has 14 amino acids. In DNA form, the CDR3 reads TGCAGCGCCCAACTAGCACTCAAGTACAATGAGCAGTTCTTC. Translating it yields CSAQLALKYNEQFF.

This clonotype was counted many times. The CDR3, as DNA: TGTGCCATCAGTGAGAACAGCGGGGGGACCTCACGGACGCAGTATTTT. Amino acid sequence: CAISENSGGTSRTQYF. The rearrangement joins TRBV10-3 to TRBJ2-3; 9 bases match TRBD2. The CDR3 length is 16 residues. The V gene's germline CDR1 is ENHRY and CDR2 SYGVKD. Trimming cost V 2 bases and J 9 bases; bases outside gene matches: 12.

This clonotype was observed many times. The rearrangement joins TRBV6-2 or TRBV6-3 to TRBJ1-2; 7 nucleotides line up with TRBD1. The trim removed 6 bases at V and 4 bases at J, leaving 5 bases unmatched. CDR3 size: 13 residues. CDR1 is MNHEY, CDR2 SVGEGT, per germline. The CDR3 coding sequence is TGTGCCAGCAGACGGGGACAGATCTATGGCTACACCTTC. It is translated as CASRRGQIYGYTF.

In DNA form, the CDR3 reads TGTGCCAGCACCCGCCCGCTAGCGGGGGTTAGCACAGATACGCAGTATTTT. It specifies CASTRPLAGVSTDTQYF. The gene calls are TRBV12-3 or TRBV12-4 and TRBJ2-3; 10 positions match TRBD2. This CDR3 is built from 17 residues. V trimming: 7 bases; J trimming: 0 bases; junction bases outside the gene matches: 10.

In the case of this clonotype: This sequence may be a read error, since a much larger clone differs from it by one base. The rearrangement uses TRBV4-2 and TRBJ2-3, with 10 bases aligning to TRBD2. The junction had 9 bases not matched to a gene; V was cut back by 0 bases and J by 6 bases. The V gene's germline CDR1 is LGHNA and CDR2 YNFKEQ. CDR3 size: 17 residues. The DNA for the CDR3 is TGTGCCAGCAGCCAAGATCCAAGCGGGGGGGCGAGGGATACGCAGTATTTT. Amino acids: CASSQDPSGGARDTQYF.

Many counts were recorded for this clonotype. V usage is TRBV7-9 and J usage is TRBJ2-3; possible D gene TRBD2, 6 bases. Germline loops: CDR1 SEHNR, CDR2 FQNEAQ (reference sequence). This CDR3 comprises 11 residues. V dropped 3 bases and J dropped 13 bases, with 11 bases sitting between them. The CDR3 spells CASSFSGSEYF. The CDR3, as DNA: TGTGCCAGCAGCTTTAGCGGTTCGGAGTATTTT.

The CDR3 coding sequence is TGTGCCTGGAGTCGGAAAGGGGGCGGCGAGCAGTACTTC. It is translated as CAWSRKGGGEQYF. This chain uses TRBV30 with TRBJ2-7; 7 bases are a match to TRBD1. Germline V gene sequence: CDR1 GTSNPN, CDR2 SVGIG (reference sequence). The ends lost 2 bases at V and 6 bases at J; junction bases unmatched: 7. This CDR3 is built from 13 residues.